This T cell receptor beta chain was sequenced during a study of identical twins. In TCRdb, the 5' RACE reads were re-called with MiXCR into one record per CDR3 protein. The sample carries hundreds of thousands of distinct CDR3 sequences, 20% to 25% recorded once. CDR3 length equals 14 residues. Germline values: CDR1 DFQATT, CDR2 SNEGSKA (reference sequence). Trimming took 5 bases from V and 2 from J, leaving 16 bases between them. These data are also associated with another study on T cells expressing NK-cell markers. That paper adds: Leadership of the CD3+CD56-NKG2C+ fraction also belonged to these clonotypes in several donors.

The sequenced material came from CD4+ T cells sorted from blood. This receptor was obtained from a woman younger than 30 in good health. This sequence joins TRBV20-1 and TRBJ2-7; D unresolved. The CDR3 is CSARPGVSPYEQYF. The CDR3 DNA sequence: TGCAGTGCTCGTCCAGGAGTTTCTCCCTACGAGCAGTACTTC.